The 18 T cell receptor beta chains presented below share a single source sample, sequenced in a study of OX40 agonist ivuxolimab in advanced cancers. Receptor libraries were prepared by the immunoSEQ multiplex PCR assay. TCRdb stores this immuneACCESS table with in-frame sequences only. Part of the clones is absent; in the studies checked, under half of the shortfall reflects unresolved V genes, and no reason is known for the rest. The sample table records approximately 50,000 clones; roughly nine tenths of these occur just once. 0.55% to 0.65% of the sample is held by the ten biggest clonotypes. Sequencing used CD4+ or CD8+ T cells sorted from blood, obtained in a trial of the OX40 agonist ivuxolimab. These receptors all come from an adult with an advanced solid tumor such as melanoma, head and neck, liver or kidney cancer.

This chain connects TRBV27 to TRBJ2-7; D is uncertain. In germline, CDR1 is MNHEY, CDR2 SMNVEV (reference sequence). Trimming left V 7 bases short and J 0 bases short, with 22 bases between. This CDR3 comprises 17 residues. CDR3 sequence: CASTGRPQESLSYEQYF. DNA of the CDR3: TGTGCCAGCACCGGACGTCCTCAGGAGTCCCTCTCCTACGAGCAGTACTTC.

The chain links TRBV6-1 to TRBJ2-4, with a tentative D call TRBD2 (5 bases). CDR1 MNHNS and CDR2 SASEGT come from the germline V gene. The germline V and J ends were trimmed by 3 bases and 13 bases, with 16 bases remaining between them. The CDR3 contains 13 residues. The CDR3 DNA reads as TGTGCCAGCAGTGATTCTCTACACGGGATGCAGTACTTC. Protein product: CASSDSLHGMQYF.

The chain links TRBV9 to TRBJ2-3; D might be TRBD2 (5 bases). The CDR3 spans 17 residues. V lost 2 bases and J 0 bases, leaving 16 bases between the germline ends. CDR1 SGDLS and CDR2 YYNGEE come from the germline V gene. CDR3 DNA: TGTGCCAGCAGCGTCCCGAGCGGCACGTTTAGCACAGATACGCAGTATTTT. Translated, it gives CASSVPSGTFSTDTQYF.

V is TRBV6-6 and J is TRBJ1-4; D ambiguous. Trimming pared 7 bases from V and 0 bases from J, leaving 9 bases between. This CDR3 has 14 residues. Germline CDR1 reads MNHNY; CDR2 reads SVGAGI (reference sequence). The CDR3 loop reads CASKAPTTNEKLFF. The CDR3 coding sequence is TGTGCCAGCAAGGCCCCAACAACTAATGAAAAACTGTTTTTT.

The CDR3 here is CASSGRVGGHEQFF. The CDR3, as DNA: TGTGCCAGCAGCGGGAGGGTAGGTGGGCATGAGCAGTTCTTC. The V gene is TRBV6-1, the J gene TRBJ2-1; 8 nucleotides line up with TRBD2. V trimming: 6 bases; J trimming: 8 bases; junction bases outside the gene matches: 9. The CDR3 length is 14 residues. Germline assignment: CDR1 MNHNS and CDR2 SASEGT.

The CDR3 region is CASSWPSGSNTGELFF. For the CDR3, the DNA is TGTGCCAGCAGTTGGCCGTCGGGATCTAACACCGGGGAGCTGTTTTTT. This chain links TRBV6-5 with TRBJ2-2; D may be TRBD2 (5 bases). The CDR3 is 16 residues long. Trimming took 4 bases from V and 2 from J, leaving 14 bases between them. Germline CDR1 MNHEY, CDR2 SVGAGI.

For the CDR3, the DNA is TGTGCCAGCAGCCAAGAGACAGGGAGGTTTTCTTGGGGGACCTATGGCTACACCTTC. Protein: CASSQETGRFSWGTYGYTF. The chain couples TRBV14 to TRBJ1-2; 7 bases fit TRBD1. The length of the CDR3 is 19 residues. The germline CDR1 and CDR2 sequences are SGHDN and FVKESK. Trimming removed 0 bases from V and 4 bases from J; junction bases left unmatched: 17.

Written as DNA, the CDR3 is TGTGCCAGCAAGCGACTAGCGGGAGCCTACGAGCAGTACTTC. Its protein is CASKRLAGAYEQYF. The genes are TRBV6-5 and TRBJ2-7; 12 bases are a match to TRBD2. V trimming: 7 bases; J trimming: 2 bases; junction bases outside the gene matches: 3. The V gene's germline CDR1 is MNHEY and CDR2 SVGAGI. The CDR3 has 14 amino acids.

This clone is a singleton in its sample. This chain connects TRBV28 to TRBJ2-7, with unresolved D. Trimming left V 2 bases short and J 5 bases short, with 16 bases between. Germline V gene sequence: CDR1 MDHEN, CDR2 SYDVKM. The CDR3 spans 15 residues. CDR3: CASSLMPTSYNEQYF. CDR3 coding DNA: TGTGCCAGCAGTTTAATGCCCACCTCCTACAACGAGCAGTACTTC.

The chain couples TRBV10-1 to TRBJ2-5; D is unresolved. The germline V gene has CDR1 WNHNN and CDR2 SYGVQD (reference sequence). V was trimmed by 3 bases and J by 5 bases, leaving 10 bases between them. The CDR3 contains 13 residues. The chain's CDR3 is CASSERLVETQYF. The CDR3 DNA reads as TGCGCCAGCAGTGAAAGGCTCGTGGAGACCCAGTACTTC.

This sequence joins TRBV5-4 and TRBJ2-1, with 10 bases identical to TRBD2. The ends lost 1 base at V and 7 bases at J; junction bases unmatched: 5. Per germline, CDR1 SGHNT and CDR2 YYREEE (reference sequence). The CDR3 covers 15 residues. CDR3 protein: CASSLSGRADNEQFF. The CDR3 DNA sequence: TGTGCCAGCAGCTTGAGCGGGAGGGCCGATAATGAGCAGTTCTTC.

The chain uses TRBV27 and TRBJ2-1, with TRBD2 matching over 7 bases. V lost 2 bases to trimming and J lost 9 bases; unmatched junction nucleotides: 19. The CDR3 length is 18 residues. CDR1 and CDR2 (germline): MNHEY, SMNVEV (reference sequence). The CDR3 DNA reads TGTGCCAGCAGTTTAGAAAGTACAAGGGCTCCGGGCGGGGGTGAGCAGTTCTTC. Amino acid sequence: CASSLESTRAPGGGEQFF.

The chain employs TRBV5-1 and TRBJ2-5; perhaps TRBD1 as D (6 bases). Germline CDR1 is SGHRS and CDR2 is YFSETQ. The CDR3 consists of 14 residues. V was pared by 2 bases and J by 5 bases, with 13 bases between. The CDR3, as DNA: TGCGCCAGCAGCTTCAACAGGGTGGCCGAGACCCAGTACTTC. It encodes CASSFNRVAETQYF.

CDR3 loop: CASSRLHGDSNQPQHF. The CDR3, as DNA: TGTGCCAGCAGTCGCCTGCACGGGGACAGCAATCAGCCCCAGCATTTT. The V call is TRBV6-4, the J call TRBJ1-5, with D perhaps TRBD1 (5 bases). CDR3 length equals 16 residues. The V end lost 5 bases, the J end lost 1 base, and 15 bases lay between the germline ends. Germline V gene lookup returns CDR1 MRHNA and CDR2 SNTAGT.

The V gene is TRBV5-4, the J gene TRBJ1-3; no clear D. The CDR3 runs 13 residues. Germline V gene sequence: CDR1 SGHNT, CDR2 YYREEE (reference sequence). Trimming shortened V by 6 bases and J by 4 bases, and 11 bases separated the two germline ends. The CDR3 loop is CASTKSTGNTIYF. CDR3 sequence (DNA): TGTGCCAGCACGAAAAGCACGGGAAACACCATATATTTT.

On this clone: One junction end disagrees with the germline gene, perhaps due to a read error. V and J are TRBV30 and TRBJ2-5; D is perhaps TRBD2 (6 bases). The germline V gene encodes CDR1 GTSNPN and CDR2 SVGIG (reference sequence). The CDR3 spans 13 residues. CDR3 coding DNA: TGTGCCTGGACGCCGGGACTCCAAAAGACCCAGTACTTC. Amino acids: CAWTPGLQKTQYF.

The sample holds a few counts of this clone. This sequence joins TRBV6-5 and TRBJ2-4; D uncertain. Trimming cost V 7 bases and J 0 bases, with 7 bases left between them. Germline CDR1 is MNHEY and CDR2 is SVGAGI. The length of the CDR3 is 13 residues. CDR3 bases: TGTGCCAGCAAGGCCCTAGCCAAAAACATTCAGTACTTC. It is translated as CASKALAKNIQYF.

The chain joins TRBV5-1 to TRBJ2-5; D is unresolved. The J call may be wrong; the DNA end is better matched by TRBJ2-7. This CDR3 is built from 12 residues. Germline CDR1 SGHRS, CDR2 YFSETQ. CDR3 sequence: CASSYSSYEQYF. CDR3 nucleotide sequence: TGCGCCAGCAGCTACAGCTCCTACGAGCAGTACTTC.